These T cell receptor beta chains were read from a single sample in a study of OX40 agonist ivuxolimab in advanced cancers. Sequencing used immunoSEQ multiplex PCR; TCRdb keeps in-frame clones, though not all of them. Here the sample spans around 40,000 clones, around four fifths being singletons. This specimen was CD4+ or CD8+ T cells sorted from blood, taken in a trial of the OX40 agonist ivuxolimab. These receptors were taken from an adult with an advanced solid tumor such as melanoma, head and neck, liver or kidney cancer. Each CDR3 is given with its conserved first and last residue. D genes are given only for firm matches. Some rows have no size entry. The others give once, few or many, or a class for an expanded clone.

J: TRBJ2-6
V: TRBV9
size: .
D: TRBD1
CDR3: CASSTRDRGSGANVLTF
DNA: TGTGCCAGCAGCACCAGGGACAGAGGCTCTGGGGCCAACGTCCTGACTTTC

J: TRBJ2-3
V: TRBV19
size: .
D: .
CDR3: CASKLQGGADTQYF
DNA: TGTGCCAGTAAGCTACAGGGGGGGGCAGATACGCAGTATTTT

J: TRBJ2-1
V: TRBV10-3
size: .
D: .
CDR3: CAIRWGLSNSYNEQFF
DNA: TGTGCCATCAGATGGGGATTGAGTAATTCCTACAATGAGCAGTTCTTC

J: TRBJ2-3
V: TRBV28
size: .
D: .
CDR3: CASSPPYADTQYF
DNA: TGTGCCAGCAGCCCCCCCTATGCAGATACGCAGTATTTT

J: TRBJ2-1
V: TRBV6-5
size: .
D: .
CDR3: CASSYFGGSYNEQFF
DNA: TGTGCCAGCAGTTACTTCGGGGGCTCCTACAATGAGCAGTTCTTC

J: TRBJ2-5
V: TRBV7-9
size: .
D: TRBD2
CDR3: CASSSLLGRQETQYF
DNA: TGTGCCAGCAGCTCCCTTCTCGGGAGGCAAGAGACCCAGTACTTC

J: TRBJ2-5
V: TRBV14
size: .
D: .
CDR3: CASSQDLAQETQYF
DNA: TGTGCCAGCAGCCAAGACCTAGCCCAAGAGACCCAGTACTTC

J: TRBJ2-1
V: TRBV2
size: .
D: .
CDR3: CASRWAAASEQFF
DNA: TGTGCCAGTAGGTGGGCAGCCGCCAGTGAGCAGTTCTTC

J: TRBJ1-1
V: TRBV28
size: .
D: .
CDR3: CASSARQLNTEAFF
DNA: TGTGCCAGCAGTGCCCGACAGTTGAACACTGAAGCTTTCTTT

J: TRBJ2-4
V: TRBV19
size: once
D: TRBD2
CDR3: CASLMTSGREGIQYF
DNA: TGTGCCAGCCTCATGACTAGCGGGAGAGAGGGCATTCAGTACTTC

J: TRBJ2-7
V: TRBV2
size: .
D: .
CDR3: CASQLGRGSAYEQYF
DNA: TGTGCCAGCCAACTAGGACGTGGAAGCGCCTACGAGCAGTACTTC

J: TRBJ1-2
V: TRBV28
size: .
D: .
CDR3: CASSLGGRNYGYTF
DNA: TGTGCCAGCAGTCTGGGGGGACGAAACTATGGCTACACCTTC

J: TRBJ2-7
V: TRBV5-5
size: .
D: .
CDR3: CASSFHPYEQYF
DNA: TGTGCCAGCAGCTTTCACCCCTACGAGCAGTACTTC

J: TRBJ2-7
V: TRBV5-5
size: .
D: .
CDR3: CASSGGLPPYYEQYF
DNA: TGTGCCAGCAGCGGAGGACTCCCACCCTACTACGAGCAGTACTTC

J: TRBJ1-4
V: TRBV4-3
size: .
D: .
CDR3: CASSQVVAPDEKLFF
DNA: TGCGCCAGCAGCCAAGTCGTGGCCCCGGATGAAAAACTGTTTTTT

J: TRBJ1-2
V: TRBV28
size: once
D: .
CDR3: CASSRGRYHYGYTF
DNA: TGTGCCAGCAGTAGAGGAAGGTATCACTATGGCTACACCTTC

J: TRBJ1-1
V: TRBV6-6
size: .
D: .
CDR3: CASQEGGGGTEAFF
DNA: TGTGCCAGCCAGGAGGGAGGGGGGGGCACTGAAGCTTTCTTT

J: TRBJ2-1
V: TRBV11-2
size: .
D: .
CDR3: CASSGGAFGNNEQFF
DNA: TGTGCCAGCAGTGGAGGGGCCTTCGGGAACAATGAGCAGTTCTTC

J: TRBJ1-1
V: TRBV9
size: few
D: .
CDR3: CASSVRGMNTEAFF
DNA: TGTGCCAGCAGCGTACGGGGAATGAACACTGAAGCTTTCTTT

J: TRBJ2-1
V: TRBV7-3
size: once
D: .
CDR3: CASSSWASSYNEQFF
DNA: TGTGCCAGCAGCTCCTGGGCTAGCTCCTACAATGAGCAGTTCTTC

J: TRBJ2-1
V: TRBV6-6
size: .
D: TRBD2
CDR3: CASRLAASSYNEQFF
DNA: TGTGCCAGCAGACTAGCGGCCAGCTCCTACAATGAGCAGTTCTTC

J: TRBJ2-7
V: TRBV5-4
size: .
D: .
CDR3: CASSLSAYEQYF
DNA: TGTGCCAGCAGCTTGTCAGCCTACGAGCAGTACTTC

J: TRBJ2-7
V: TRBV28
size: .
D: .
CDR3: CAAEGLSYEQYF
DNA: TGTGCCGCAGAGGGGCTATCCTACGAGCAGTACTTC

J: TRBJ2-2
V: TRBV10-1
size: .
D: .
CDR3: CASSLGPDFGTGELFF
DNA: TGCGCCAGCAGCCTTGGGCCGGACTTTGGGACCGGGGAGCTGTTTTTT

J: TRBJ2-7
V: TRBV5-4
size: .
D: .
CDR3: CASRDTNRPYEQYF
DNA: TGTGCCAGCAGGGATACCAATCGTCCCTACGAGCAGTACTTC

J: TRBJ1-4
V: TRBV25-1
size: once
D: .
CDR3: CASSERMGGNEKLFF
DNA: TGTGCCAGCAGTGAAAGGATGGGGGGCAACGAAAAACTGTTTTTT